These 15 T cell receptor beta chains were all obtained from the same sample, sequenced in a study of cytomegalovirus exposure and HLA in healthy donors. The PCR ran on 60 Vbeta and 13 Jbeta primers. The data were produced by immunoSEQ multiplex PCR, yet TCRdb's version contains in-frame clones alone and is incomplete. The data contain some 190,000 clones, around 80% of them singletons. Sequenced input: PBMCs. Receptors originate from a woman aged 35 to 49 in good health and CMV-seronegative.

The chain carries TRBV11-3 and TRBJ2-1, with 10 bases that match TRBD1. The CDR3 runs to 15 residues. The trim removed 5 bases at V and 3 bases at J, leaving 4 bases unmatched. Germline CDR1 is SGHNT and CDR2 is YENEEA. The DNA for the CDR3 is TGTGCCAGCAGCCAAGGGGACAGGGGCTACAATGAGCAGTTCTTC. Translation gives CASSQGDRGYNEQFF.

The chain joins TRBV25-1 to TRBJ2-7; unclear D gene. Germline CDR1 MGHDK, CDR2 SYGVNS. V dropped 1 base and J dropped 5 bases, with 6 bases sitting between them. The CDR3 sequence is 12 residues long. CDR3 loop: CASSESGDEQYF. For the CDR3, the DNA is TGTGCCAGCAGTGAATCAGGTGACGAGCAGTACTTC.

The chain has TRBV9 and TRBJ1-2, with D possibly matching TRBD1 (6 bases). The germline gives CDR1 SGDLS, CDR2 YYNGEE. This CDR3 has 14 residues. V lost 4 bases and J lost 7, with 17 bases in between. CDR3 nucleotide sequence: TGTGCCAGCAGCCGACAGGTAATGAGCGCTGGCTACACCTTC. It yields the protein CASSRQVMSAGYTF.

This chain joins TRBV7-9 and TRBJ2-7; weak D call: TRBD1 (5 bases). Germline CDR1 reads SEHNR; CDR2 reads FQNEAQ (reference sequence). The CDR3 contains 14 residues. V gave up 5 bases and J gave up 5 bases, with 16 bases separating them. The DNA of the CDR3 is TGTGCCAGCAGCGGCCAGGGTTGGAACGACGAGCAGTACGTC. Translated: CASSGQGWNDEQYV.

The chain employs TRBV5-4 and TRBJ2-3; D is perhaps TRBD2 (6 bases). The CDR3 has 17 residues. Germline CDR1 reads SGHNT; CDR2 reads YYREEE (reference sequence). The V and J ends lost 4 bases and 1 base respectively, with 19 bases between them. The CDR3 DNA sequence: TGTGCCAGCAGCCCCCCCTTGGGGGGAAGGCGCACAGATACGCAGTATTTT. Protein sequence: CASSPPLGGRRTDTQYF.

The chain employs TRBV6-1 and TRBJ1-2, with 7 positions matching TRBD1. CDR1 and CDR2 from the germline V gene are MNHNS and SASEGT. The junction had 15 bases not matched to a gene; V was cut back by 6 bases and J by 8 bases. The length of the CDR3 is 15 residues. The CDR3 protein is CASSGDRARGMGYTF. CDR3 bases: TGTGCCAGCAGCGGAGACAGGGCCCGGGGTATGGGCTACACCTTC.

This clone has just one count. The rearrangement links TRBV25-1 to TRBJ1-3; no clear D gene. Germline V CDR1 and CDR2: MGHDK, SYGVNS. Trimming shortened V by 1 base and J by 0 bases, and 10 bases separated the two germline ends. This CDR3 is built from 16 residues. In DNA, the CDR3 is TGTGCCAGCAGTGAATTGTCCACAGACTCTGGAAACACCATATATTTT. Protein sequence: CASSELSTDSGNTIYF.

This clone appeared a few times. V and J are TRBV7-2 and TRBJ1-5, with TRBD1 as a possible D gene (6 bases). Germline-derived CDR1 and CDR2 are SGHTA and FQGNSA. The CDR3 has 16 residues. The V end lost 1 base, the J end lost 1 base, and 11 bases lay between the germline ends. The CDR3 here is CASSLVPGQSNQPQHF. In DNA, the CDR3 is TGTGCCAGCAGCTTAGTCCCGGGACAAAGCAATCAGCCCCAGCATTTT.

The chain has TRBV7-9 and TRBJ2-1; no clear D. The V gene lost 6 bases and the J gene lost 8 bases, with 8 bases spanning the gap. The CDR3 consists of 11 residues. Looked up from germline, CDR1 is SEHNR and CDR2 is FQNEAQ (reference sequence). Here the CDR3 reads CASRSVDEQFF. The CDR3 nucleotides read TGTGCCAGCAGGAGCGTCGATGAGCAGTTCTTC.

The chain couples TRBV6-1 to TRBJ1-6; D might be TRBD1 (6 bases). The CDR3 contains 15 residues. CDR1 MNHNS and CDR2 SASEGT come from the germline V gene. The V end was cut by 3 bases, the J end by 5 bases, with 11 bases between. The CDR3 DNA sequence: TGTGCCAGCAGTGAGAACCAGGGGAATAATTCACCCCTCCACTTT. Its translation is CASSENQGNNSPLHF.

The chain combines TRBV10-3 with TRBJ2-3; 12 bases match TRBD2. Germline trimming cut 4 bases from V and 4 bases from J; bases unmatched to any gene: 15. The CDR3 has 19 amino acids. Germline V lookup: CDR1 ENHRY, CDR2 SYGVKD. In nucleotides, the CDR3 is TGTGCCATCAGTGGGGGGCCCGGCAAGACTAGCGGGGGACCAGATACGCAGTATTTT. Translated, it gives CAISGGPGKTSGGPDTQYF.

This sequence joins TRBV27 and TRBJ2-2; D may be TRBD1 (6 bases). The germline V and J ends were trimmed by 5 bases and 5 bases, with 12 bases remaining between them. The V gene's germline CDR1 is MNHEY and CDR2 SMNVEV (reference sequence). The CDR3 loop spans 14 amino acids. The CDR3 is CASSPPGDTGELFF. CDR3 nucleotide sequence: TGTGCCAGCAGTCCTCCAGGGGATACCGGGGAGCTGTTTTTT.

The CDR3 DNA reads TGTGCCAGCAGCGCTTCGGGGTACACCGGGGAGCTGTTTTTT. It yields the protein CASSASGYTGELFF. The chain is built from TRBV9 and TRBJ2-2; D is perhaps TRBD2 (5 bases). Germline V CDR1 and CDR2: SGDLS, YYNGEE. V was clipped by 3 bases and J by 3 bases, with 9 bases between them. The CDR3 extends over 14 amino acids.

This clone was observed a single time. This chain uses TRBV11-3 with TRBJ2-7; 7 positions agree with TRBD2. Germline V CDR1 and CDR2: SGHNT, YENEEA. The V and J ends lost 4 bases and 3 bases, in that order; junction bases with no gene match: 9. This CDR3 has 15 amino acids. The CDR3 here is CASSSGGGAIYEQYF. Written as DNA, the CDR3 is TGTGCCAGCAGCTCAGGCGGGGGAGCGATCTACGAGCAGTACTTC.

The rearrangement joins TRBV9 to TRBJ1-5; possible D gene TRBD1, 5 bases. Germline V gene lookup returns CDR1 SGDLS and CDR2 YYNGEE. The CDR3 is 15 amino acids. V was clipped by 3 bases and J by 2 bases, with 12 bases between them. CDR3 nucleotide sequence: TGTGCCAGCAGCGGGGGACTGCATGGCAATCAGCCCCAGCATTTT. This codes for CASSGGLHGNQPQHF.